Shown below are 27 T cell receptor beta chains from a single sample sequenced in a study of monozygotic twins with inflammatory bowel disease. TCRdb reanalyzed the 5' RACE reads and collapses them to one entry per CDR3 protein, without DNA. The repertoire table contains more than 300,000 distinct CDR3 sequences. What was sequenced was blood. The receptors were sampled from a human donor with ulcerative colitis or Crohn's disease, or a healthy co-twin of an affected twin (not recorded which).

The J gene is TRBJ2-6, the V gene TRBV7-9. The CDR3 has 15 amino acids. From germline, CDR1 is SEHNR and CDR2 FQNEAQ (reference sequence). The CDR3 spells CASSPTYSGANVLTF.

V and J are TRBV9 and TRBJ1-2. The CDR3 covers 12 residues. Germline V gene sequence: CDR1 SGDLS, CDR2 YYNGEE. The CDR3 loop reads CASSVMNYGYTF.

CDR3 protein: CASSPQAGAAYGYTF. This chain joins TRBV7-3 and TRBJ1-2; TCRdb calls TRBD1, which cannot be checked without DNA. The germline gives CDR1 SGHTA, CDR2 FQGTGA. The CDR3 totals 15 residues.

The chain employs TRBV7-2 and TRBJ1-5; TCRdb reports TRBD1, a call that lacks DNA to check it against. The CDR3 contains 13 residues. From germline, CDR1 is SGHTA and CDR2 FQGNSA. The CDR3 sequence is CASSGRRGQPQHF. The entire variable domain, with the rest obtained from reference TRBV7-2 and TRBJ1-5, is as follows: GAGVSQSPSNKVTEKGKDVELRCDPISGHTALYWYRQSLGQGLEFLIYFQGNSAPDKSGLPSDRFSAERTGGSVSTLTIQRTQQEDSAVYLCASSGRRGQPQHFGDGTRLSIL.

The V gene is TRBV24-1, the J gene TRBJ2-3; TCRdb proposes TRBD2, but this gene call is untestable without DNA. The germline gives CDR1 KGHDR, CDR2 SFDVKD. This CDR3 is 14 amino acids long. CDR3 residues: CATRPAQSTDTQYF.

The chain uses TRBV24-1 and TRBJ2-5; TCRdb designates TRBD1, a call that cannot be tested without DNA. This CDR3 contains 14 residues. Germline CDR1 KGHDR, CDR2 SFDVKD. The CDR3 loop is CATSDLSPPGAQYF.

The chain's CDR3 is CASSLEGNTGELFF. The chain uses TRBV7-9 and TRBJ2-2. The CDR3 loop spans 14 amino acids. In germline, CDR1 is SEHNR, CDR2 FQNEAQ (reference sequence).

The rearrangement uses TRBV24-1 and TRBJ2-1; with no DNA, the TCRdb D assignment of TRBD1 cannot be verified. From germline, CDR1 is KGHDR and CDR2 SFDVKD. This CDR3 spans 14 amino acids. CDR3 sequence: CATSLTGANNEQFF.

The rearrangement uses TRBV4-2 and TRBJ2-7; TCRdb proposes TRBD2, but this gene call is untestable without DNA. The length of the CDR3 is 15 residues. CDR1 LGHNA and CDR2 YNFKEQ come from the germline V gene. Here the CDR3 reads CASSQEGGLGYEQYF.

V and J are TRBV9 and TRBJ2-7; TCRdb proposes TRBD2, but this gene call is untestable without DNA. The CDR3 has 14 residues. Germline CDR1 reads SGDLS; CDR2 reads YYNGEE. This CDR3 reads CASSPSGGDHEQYF.

CDR3 amino acids: CAISESLQGSNEQYF. This rearrangement joins TRBV10-3 to TRBJ2-7; TCRdb outputs TRBD1, but without DNA this stays unchecked. CDR3 length: 15 amino acids. The germline CDR1 and CDR2 sequences are ENHRY and SYGVKD.

The CDR3 here is CSAPQRGGLTDTQYF. The chain links TRBV20-1 to TRBJ2-3; lacking DNA, the TRBD2 call made by TCRdb goes unchecked. Germline V CDR1 and CDR2: DFQATT, SNEGSKA (reference sequence). CDR3 length: 15 amino acids.

The rearrangement uses TRBV20-1 and TRBJ2-2. From germline, CDR1 is DFQATT and CDR2 SNEGSKA (reference sequence). CDR3 length: 16 residues. This CDR3 reads CSASKPGFANTGELFF.

The V call is TRBV7-2, the J call TRBJ2-7; TCRdb's assignment of TRBD1 cannot be checked, as there is no DNA. Germline V gene data show CDR1 as SGHTA and CDR2 as FQGNSA. The length of the CDR3 is 14 residues. The CDR3: CASSLGTGASEQYF.

V usage is TRBV7-3 and J usage is TRBJ2-5; lacking DNA, the TRBD2 call made by TCRdb goes unchecked. The CDR3 is 15 residues long. Per the germline V gene, CDR1 is SGHTA and CDR2 is FQGTGA. CDR3 loop: CASSRLAGDQETQYF.

The chain combines TRBV5-4 with TRBJ1-1. CDR1 and CDR2 (germline): SGHNT, YYREEE (reference sequence). The CDR3 contains 14 residues. CDR3 sequence reads: CASSFGGANTEAFF.

This chain uses TRBV19 with TRBJ2-7; TCRdb indicates TRBD1, and absent DNA this call remains unverified. This CDR3 spans 15 amino acids. Germline V lookup: CDR1 LNHDA, CDR2 SQIVND (reference sequence). CDR3: CASSPLGLRSYEQYF.

The chain has TRBV27 and TRBJ2-3; checking the TCRdb D call of TRBD2 is not possible without DNA. The CDR3 loop spans 15 amino acids. Germline CDR1 MNHEY, CDR2 SMNVEV (reference sequence). CDR3 in amino acids: CASSLLLAGTDTQYF.

The genes are TRBV20-1 and TRBJ1-1. Per the germline V gene, CDR1 is DFQATT and CDR2 is SNEGSKA (reference sequence). The CDR3 loop spans 14 amino acids. CDR3: CSARERQWPPEAFF.

V and J are TRBV20-1 and TRBJ1-5; lacking DNA, the TRBD1 call made by TCRdb goes unchecked. Germline-derived CDR1 and CDR2 are DFQATT and SNEGSKA (reference sequence). This CDR3 is built from 14 residues. The CDR3 sequence: CSALRQGRNQPQHF.

The genes are TRBV12-3 or TRBV12-4 and TRBJ2-5; TCRdb's D gene call, TRBD1, goes unchecked for lack of DNA. The CDR3 length is 14 residues. The CDR3 protein is CASSPKTGQETQYF.

The chain has TRBV12-3 or TRBV12-4 and TRBJ1-1. The CDR3 length is 14 residues. This CDR3 reads CASSLIQRNTEAFF.

The chain employs TRBV28 and TRBJ1-4; TCRdb returns TRBD1, unconfirmable since there is no DNA. CDR3 length: 11 residues. CDR1 and CDR2 from the germline V gene are MDHEN and SYDVKM. The chain's CDR3 is CASRTGEKLFF.

The V call is TRBV20-1, the J call TRBJ1-5; the TCRdb D gene call, TRBD1, has no DNA to confirm it. The length of the CDR3 is 12 residues. The germline CDR1 and CDR2 sequences are DFQATT and SNEGSKA (reference sequence). The CDR3 region is CAGAGSNQPQHF.

The chain employs TRBV6-1 and TRBJ1-1; the TCRdb call, TRBD1, lacks DNA for checking. CDR1 is MNHNS, CDR2 SASEGT, per germline. There are 14 residues in the CDR3. The CDR3 sequence: CASNYREGNTEAFF.

The V call is TRBV29-1, the J call TRBJ1-1; TCRdb lists TRBD1, though no DNA is available to test this call. Germline V CDR1 and CDR2: SQVTM, ANQGSEA. The CDR3 covers 11 residues. The CDR3: CRGGMNTEAFF.

The chain employs TRBV20-1 and TRBJ2-3. The germline gives CDR1 DFQATT, CDR2 SNEGSKA (reference sequence). CDR3 length equals 15 residues. The CDR3 here is CSARDLLDGTDTQYF.